Below, 32 T cell receptor beta chains from the same sample are listed, as sequenced in a study of shared clonotypes between healthy human individuals. Here immunoSEQ multiplex PCR was the method, and the copy in TCRdb shows in-frame clones only, minus some. The table has about 2.4 million clones, more than 85% seen once. Sequencing input: naive CD4+ T cells from PBMCs. Subset specified: CD45RA+ positively selected. These receptors originate from a man in his late teens or twenties in good health. Some clones in this sample may be carry-over from other donors' samples.

The chain recombines TRBV10-2 with TRBJ1-2; D perhaps matches TRBD1 (6 bases). Germline assignment: CDR1 WSHSY and CDR2 SAAADI. The CDR3 length is 12 residues. V lost 4 bases, J lost 8 bases, and 11 bases lay in between. The CDR3 spells CASSGQGSGYTF. The CDR3 bases are TGCGCCAGCAGTGGGCAGGGGAGCGGCTACACCTTC.

The chain is built from TRBV28 and TRBJ1-5; D call uncertain. Germline CDR1 and CDR2: MDHEN and SYDVKM. The CDR3 extends over 14 amino acids. V shed 7 bases and J shed 3 bases, with 13 bases lying between them. The CDR3 region is CASKPREVNQPQHF. The CDR3 DNA reads TGTGCCAGCAAACCAAGGGAGGTCAATCAGCCCCAGCATTTT.

The J gene is TRBJ2-1, the V gene TRBV11-2, with 11 bases aligning to TRBD2. The J segment lost 7 bases and the V segment lost 5 bases, leaving 10 bases of the junction unmatched. The CDR3 runs to 16 residues. Per germline, CDR1 SGHAT and CDR2 FQNNGV. CDR3: CASSTRLAGIANEQFF. CDR3 bases: TGTGCCAGCAGCACAAGACTAGCGGGAATAGCAAATGAGCAGTTCTTC.

This rearrangement joins TRBV28 to TRBJ1-2, with D possibly being TRBD1 (5 bases). V was trimmed by 7 bases and J by 13 bases, leaving 19 bases between them. This CDR3 has 12 amino acids. CDR1 MDHEN and CDR2 SYDVKM come from the germline V gene. CDR3 nucleotides: TGTGCCAGCAACATTAGGGGTAGGGAAATCACCTTC. Its protein product is CASNIRGREITF.

A word on this clone: The same CDR3 also results from other DNA sequences found in this sample. The rearrangement joins TRBV5-4 to TRBJ2-1; D remains ambiguous. The length of the CDR3 is 15 residues. Looked up from germline, CDR1 is SGHNT and CDR2 is YYREEE (reference sequence). The germline V and J ends were trimmed by 0 bases and 0 bases, with 7 bases remaining between them. The CDR3 region has the DNA TGTGCCAGCAGCTTGGGAGCCAGCTCCTACAATGAGCAGTTCTTC. Encoded protein: CASSLGASSYNEQFF.

This sequence joins TRBV10-3 and TRBJ1-2, with unresolved D. Trimming removed 1 base from V and 2 bases from J, with 11 bases in between. The germline CDR1 and CDR2 sequences are ENHRY and SYGVKD. The CDR3 totals 15 residues. This chain's CDR3 is CAISELMGSNYGYTF. The CDR3 DNA reads as TGTGCCATCAGTGAGTTAATGGGGTCGAACTATGGCTACACCTTC.

The genes are TRBV6-6 and TRBJ1-2; 10 bases map to TRBD1. V dropped 6 bases and J dropped 4; count of bases not matched to a gene: 5. The CDR3 has 14 residues. Germline CDR1 reads MNHNY; CDR2 reads SVGAGI (reference sequence). CDR3 region: CASRQDRGTYGYTF. DNA for the CDR3: TGTGCCAGCAGGCAGGACAGGGGGACCTATGGCTACACCTTC.

This sequence joins TRBV11-1 and TRBJ1-1, with a possible D match to TRBD1 (5 bases). The CDR3 has 13 residues. CDR1 SGHAT and CDR2 FQDESV come from the germline V gene (reference sequence). V was shortened by 4 bases and J by 5 bases, with 11 bases between the two germline ends. This chain's CDR3 is CASSSTTGTEAFF. The CDR3 region has the DNA TGTGCCAGCAGCTCTACCACAGGAACTGAAGCTTTCTTT. Full variable domain (remainder filled in from reference TRBV11-1 and TRBJ1-1): EAEVAQSPRYKITEKSQAVAFWCDPISGHATLYWYRQILGQGPELLVQFQDESVVDDSQLPKDRFSAERLKGVDSTLKIQPAELGDSAMYLCASSSTTGTEAFFGQGTRLTVV.

This clone appeared once. This rearrangement joins TRBV30 to TRBJ1-2, with D perhaps matching TRBD1 (5 bases). The germline V gene has CDR1 GTSNPN and CDR2 SVGIG (reference sequence). This CDR3 contains 17 residues. Trimming pared 4 bases from V and 7 bases from J, leaving 28 bases between. The CDR3 loop reads CAWKGQIKAGEEGGYTF. The CDR3 bases are TGTGCCTGGAAGGGGCAGATTAAGGCGGGGGAGGAGGGTGGCTACACCTTC.

This sequence joins TRBV9 and TRBJ2-1; D gene unclear. CDR3 length: 13 amino acids. The germline CDR1 and CDR2 sequences are SGDLS and YYNGEE. With 1 base removed from V and 5 bases from J, the gap between germline ends came to 7 bases. This CDR3 reads CASSVQPHNEQFF. In DNA form, the CDR3 reads TGTGCCAGCAGCGTACAACCCCACAATGAGCAGTTCTTC.

The chain combines TRBV30 with TRBJ1-3, with D uncertain. Germline CDR1 is GTSNPN and CDR2 is SVGIG (reference sequence). The V end lost 6 bases, the J end lost 2 bases, and 17 bases lay between the germline ends. The CDR3 sequence is 15 residues long. The CDR3 region is CACHGNLGPGNTIYF. CDR3 DNA: TGTGCCTGCCATGGGAACCTGGGCCCTGGAAACACCATATATTTT.

The V and J genes are TRBV2 and TRBJ2-7, with 10 bases matching TRBD1. Germline assignment: CDR1 SNHLY and CDR2 FYNNEI. Unmatched junction bases numbered 9, after V lost 6 bases and J lost 7 bases. The CDR3 length is 14 residues. The CDR3 DNA reads TGTGCCAGCAGGAAGGGACAGGGGTTGGGTGAGCAGTACTTC. It specifies CASRKGQGLGEQYF.

The genes are TRBV5-4 and TRBJ2-5, with 15 bases lining up with TRBD2. The trim removed 4 bases at V and 8 bases at J, leaving 9 bases unmatched. Germline lookup yields CDR1 SGHNT and CDR2 YYREEE (reference sequence). This CDR3 contains 16 residues. CDR3 in amino acids: CASSRGTSGGLDTQYF. The CDR3 nucleotides are TGTGCCAGCAGCCGCGGGACTAGCGGGGGGCTCGACACCCAGTACTTC. The full variable domain, completed using reference TRBV5-4 and TRBJ2-5, is ETGVTQSPTHLIKTRGQQVTLRCSSQSGHNTVSWYQQALGQGPQFIFQYYREEENGRGNFPPRFSGLQFPNYSSELNVNALELDDSALYLCASSRGTSGGLDTQYFGPGTRLLVL.

The rearrangement joins TRBV30 to TRBJ1-5, with D possibly matching TRBD1 (6 bases). The CDR3 runs 14 residues. Germline V gives CDR1 GTSNPN, CDR2 SVGIG (reference sequence). The V end lost 0 bases, the J end lost 7 bases, and 13 bases lay between the germline ends. CDR3 nucleotides: TGTGCCTGGAGTGTAGGGCAGGGGATCCAGCCCCAGCATTTT. Its translation is CAWSVGQGIQPQHF.

Note on this clone: The sample contains more than one DNA sequence encoding this CDR3. The V call is TRBV5-1, the J call TRBJ1-4; 8 bases are a match to TRBD1. This CDR3 has 14 amino acids. V lost 3 bases to trimming and J lost 6 bases; unmatched junction nucleotides: 4. Germline CDR1 is SGHRS and CDR2 is YFSETQ. CDR3 coding DNA: TGCGCCAGCAGCTCAGGACAGGGTTATGAAAAACTGTTTTTT. This sequence encodes CASSSGQGYEKLFF. The full variable domain, in which reference TRBV5-1 and TRBJ1-4 provide the parts outside the CDR3, is KAGVTQTPRYLIKTRGQQVTLSCSPISGHRSVSWYQQTPGQGLQFLFEYFSETQRNKGNFPGRFSGRQFSNSRSEMNVSTLELGDSALYLCASSSGQGYEKLFFGSGTQLSVL.

This sequence joins TRBV21-1 and TRBJ2-7; the table's D call of TRBD2 was not tested on the DNA. TRBV21-1 is marked as a pseudogene. The CDR3 length is 18 residues. In DNA form, the CDR3 reads TGTGCCAGCAGCCAAAGTTGGGTCTCGCGGGAGGGCCTTTACGAGCAGTACTTC. Translated: CASSQSWVSREGLYEQYF.

The chain combines TRBV14 with TRBJ1-3; D is undetermined. V gave up 0 bases and J gave up 4 bases, with 10 bases separating them. The CDR3 covers 15 residues. CDR1 is SGHDN and CDR2 is FVKESK in the germline V gene. The CDR3 spells CASSQDIGSGNTIYF. Written as DNA, the CDR3 is TGTGCCAGCAGCCAAGATATAGGGTCAGGAAACACCATATATTTT.

The genes are TRBV27 and TRBJ2-7; 8 bases line up with TRBD2. The V segment lost 5 bases and the J segment 3 bases; nucleotides outside the gene matches: 9. The CDR3 loop spans 15 amino acids. CDR1 and CDR2 from the germline V gene are MNHEY and SMNVEV (reference sequence). CDR3 DNA sequence: TGTGCCAGCAGTCCGCTAGCGGGCGGGGGCTACGAGCAGTACTTC. It is translated as CASSPLAGGGYEQYF.

The V and J genes are TRBV11-2 and TRBJ2-3; the D gene is possibly TRBD1 (6 bases). The CDR3 loop spans 16 amino acids. The germline V gene has CDR1 SGHAT and CDR2 FQNNGV. V dropped 3 bases and J dropped 6 bases, with 19 bases sitting between them. CDR3 sequence: CASSFGSGRGIDTQYF. The CDR3 DNA reads TGTGCCAGCAGCTTCGGCTCTGGCAGGGGAATTGATACGCAGTATTTT.

This chain uses TRBV30 with TRBJ1-5; D ambiguous. The CDR3 consists of 13 residues. Trimming left V 0 bases short and J 6 bases short, with 9 bases between. CDR1 is GTSNPN, CDR2 SVGIG, per germline (reference sequence). Here the CDR3 reads CAWSVQNGQPQHF. CDR3 nucleotides: TGTGCCTGGAGTGTTCAGAATGGTCAGCCCCAGCATTTT.

The chain couples TRBV28 to TRBJ2-6; 9 bases map to TRBD1. Germline V gives CDR1 MDHEN, CDR2 SYDVKM. The CDR3 loop spans 16 amino acids. V was clipped by 8 bases and J by 11 bases; unmatched bases: 16. CDR3 in amino acids: CASSLLGTGNPHVLTF. DNA for the CDR3: TGTGCCAGCTCCCTTTTGGGGACAGGGAATCCCCACGTCCTGACTTTC.

The V call is TRBV29-1, the J call TRBJ2-1; 14 bases line up with TRBD2. The germline CDR1 and CDR2 sequences are SQVTM and ANQGSEA. The J segment lost 4 bases and the V segment lost 5 bases, leaving 13 bases of the junction unmatched. The CDR3 totals 18 residues. The CDR3 nucleotides are TGCAGCGTTTTCCAGACTAGCGGGAGGGAGAGGGCTTACAATGAGCAGTTCTTC. Translated, it gives CSVFQTSGRERAYNEQFF.

This chain joins TRBV6-5 and TRBJ2-1; D remains ambiguous. The CDR3 loop spans 15 amino acids. CDR1 MNHEY and CDR2 SVGAGI come from the germline V gene. With 2 bases removed from V and 5 bases from J, the gap between germline ends came to 13 bases. For the CDR3, the DNA is TGTGCCAGCAGTTACGTCCAGCTTGGTCACAATGAGCAGTTCTTC. Translation gives CASSYVQLGHNEQFF.

The rearrangement joins TRBV19 to TRBJ2-7; D is possibly TRBD1 (5 bases). The V gene's germline CDR1 is LNHDA and CDR2 SQIVND (reference sequence). Trimming took off 5 bases at V and 2 bases at J, with 13 bases between the two ends. This CDR3 region has 14 residues. The chain's CDR3 is CASSARTDTYEQYF. Written as DNA, the CDR3 is TGTGCCAGTAGTGCCAGGACGGACACCTACGAGCAGTACTTC. Full variable domain (remainder filled in from reference TRBV19 and TRBJ2-7): DGGITQSPKYLFRKEGQNVTLSCEQNLNHDAMYWYRQDPGQGLRLIYYSQIVNDFQKGDIAEGYSVSREKKESFPLTVTSAQKNPTAFYLCASSARTDTYEQYFGPGTRLTVT.

This chain links TRBV19 with TRBJ2-7; TRBD1 aligns across 7 bases. The V segment lost 5 bases and the J segment 0 bases; nucleotides outside the gene matches: 4. The CDR3 is 14 amino acids. In germline, CDR1 is LNHDA, CDR2 SQIVND (reference sequence). The CDR3 is CASSWRTGSYEQYF. The CDR3 DNA follows: TGTGCCAGTAGTTGGCGGACAGGCTCCTACGAGCAGTACTTC.

The chain has TRBV23-1 and TRBJ2-7; 10 positions agree with TRBD1. TRBV23-1 has ORF status, its function being uncertain. CDR3 length: 17 residues. The junction had 6 bases not matched to a gene; V was cut back by 0 bases and J by 1 base. CDR3 protein: CASSQSTRDRGSYEQYF. CDR3 coding DNA: TGCGCCAGCAGTCAATCGACCCGGGACAGGGGTTCCTACGAGCAGTACTTC.

V usage is TRBV5-1 and J usage is TRBJ1-4; a possible D gene is TRBD1 (6 bases). The CDR3 is 16 amino acids. Germline V CDR1 and CDR2: SGHRS, YFSETQ. V was clipped by 0 bases and J by 8 bases, with 17 bases between them. CDR3 residues: CASSLAQTGGGEKLFF. CDR3 coding DNA: TGCGCCAGCAGCTTGGCCCAGACAGGAGGCGGCGAAAAACTGTTTTTT. Combining the CDR3 with reference TRBV5-1 and TRBJ1-4 gives the whole variable domain KAGVTQTPRYLIKTRGQQVTLSCSPISGHRSVSWYQQTPGQGLQFLFEYFSETQRNKGNFPGRFSGRQFSNSRSEMNVSTLELGDSALYLCASSLAQTGGGEKLFFGSGTQLSVL.

Points on this clone: The sample carries other DNA sequences with the same CDR3. V and J are TRBV11-2 and TRBJ2-5, with 12 bases identical to TRBD2. The V gene's germline CDR1 is SGHAT and CDR2 FQNNGV. V lost 1 base to trimming and J lost 4 bases; unmatched junction nucleotides: 4. The CDR3 length is 16 residues. The CDR3 sequence is CASSLGLAGVVETQYF. In DNA, the CDR3 is TGTGCCAGCAGCTTAGGACTAGCGGGAGTTGTAGAGACCCAGTACTTC. Supplemented by reference TRBV11-2 and TRBJ2-5, the full variable domain reads EAGVAQSPRYKIIEKRQSVAFWCNPISGHATLYWYQQILGQGPKLLIQFQNNGVVDDSQLPKDRFSAERLKGVDSTLKIQPAKLEDSAVYLCASSLGLAGVVETQYFGPGTRLLVL.

This chain joins TRBV7-3 and TRBJ2-3; 15 nucleotides align to TRBD2. The CDR3 runs to 17 residues. Germline V gene data show CDR1 as SGHTA and CDR2 as FQGTGA. V lost 5 bases to trimming and J lost 5 bases; unmatched junction nucleotides: 8. The chain's CDR3 is CASSPGLAGGVGDTQYF. The CDR3 DNA is TGTGCCAGCAGCCCCGGACTAGCGGGAGGGGTTGGAGATACGCAGTATTTT.

The genes are TRBV2 and TRBJ2-3; 11 positions agree with TRBD2. This CDR3 is built from 16 residues. Germline trimming cut 6 bases from V and 0 bases from J; bases unmatched to any gene: 5. Per the germline V gene, CDR1 is SNHLY and CDR2 is FYNNEI. The CDR3 protein is CASRATSGVSTDTQYF. Written as DNA, the CDR3 is TGTGCCAGCAGGGCGACTAGCGGGGTTAGCACAGATACGCAGTATTTT.

This clone appeared once. The chain links TRBV27 to TRBJ1-3, with D hard to call. Germline CDR1 reads MNHEY; CDR2 reads SMNVEV (reference sequence). V was shortened by 8 bases and J by 2 bases, with 28 bases between the two germline ends. The CDR3 runs to 19 residues. CDR3 DNA sequence: TGTGCCAGCGGATTAACAGCTATCACTACGACTCACCCTGGAAACACCATATATTTT. Translated, it gives CASGLTAITTTHPGNTIYF.

This clone showed up just a few times. CDR3 region: CASREAYTEAFF. The CDR3 DNA reads as TGTGCCAGCAGGGAGGCGTACACTGAAGCTTTCTTT. The chain recombines TRBV2 with TRBJ1-1, with D unresolved. The germline CDR1 and CDR2 sequences are SNHLY and FYNNEI. The CDR3 is 12 residues long. With 6 bases removed from V and 3 bases from J, the gap between germline ends came to 8 bases.